This T cell receptor (beta chain) was sequenced in a study of cytomegalovirus exposure and HLA in healthy donors. For the study at large: In a later analysis, it was reported that the 90 to 150 validation repertoires had been produced on the same platform as the roughly 700 repertoires belonging to the first cohort. Findings and limits, study-wide: There were three CMV-associated chains whose specificity for CMV antigens was confirmed in vitro.

Of note for this clone: The antigen remains undetermined.

Using immunoSEQ multiplex PCR, the repertoire was profiled, and TCRdb retains in-frame clones only, with some absent. The data show about 82,000 clones, with 85% to 95% seen just once and about 0.61% held by the top ten. V gave up 3 bases and J gave up 1 base; unmatched junction bases: 1. Germline V gene data show CDR1 as SGHNT and CDR2 as YENEEA. The CDR3 is 15 residues long. This rearrangement joins TRBV11-3 to TRBJ2-2; 8 positions match TRBD2. Sequencing was carried out using PBMCs. The clonotype comes from a man between 18 and 29 years old in good health and CMV-seronegative. The CDR3 nucleotides read TGTGCCAGCAGCTTTCGGGGGGGGAACACCGGGGAGCTGTTTTTT. This encodes CASSFRGGNTGELFF.